This T cell receptor (beta chain) was recorded in a study of tumor and adjacent non-tumor tissue in lung cancer. RNA was extracted from bulk tissue without any cell sorting. More than 3 cm separated this lung sample from the edge of the tumor. A modified ARM-PCR protocol with three rounds of nested PCR amplified TCRbeta. TCRdb reanalysed the multiplex PCR reads using MiXCR and keeps one entry per CDR3 protein. The table has 80,000 or so distinct CDR3 sequences, roughly 80% seen once. The origin of this receptor is a man aged 55 to 70 with non-small cell lung cancer. Material for sequencing was distant non-tumor lung tissue.

The DNA of the CDR3 is TGCAGTGCTAAACCTGGGGGGACTAGCGCGGGTGAGCAGTTCTTC. As protein: CSAKPGGTSAGEQFF. The chain joins TRBV20-1 to TRBJ2-1, with 10 bases matching TRBD2. There are 15 residues in the CDR3. CDR1 is DFQATT and CDR2 is SNEGSKA in the germline V gene (reference sequence). The V segment lost 4 bases and the J segment 9 bases; nucleotides outside the gene matches: 12.